One sample yielded the 3 T cell receptor beta chains listed below, sequenced in a study of T cells in tumors after PD-1 blockade. The repertoire was sequenced with immunoSEQ multiplex PCR; TCRdb's copy has only in-frame clones and lacks some. In the table there are some 48,000 clones, roughly 79% of which are singletons. The sample in question was PBMCs, obtained before anti-PD-1 treatment. The receptors here all came from a human donor with basal cell carcinoma.

This rearrangement joins TRBV28 to TRBJ1-2; TRBD1 aligns across 11 bases. The CDR3 totals 14 residues. Germline V lookup: CDR1 MDHEN, CDR2 SYDVKM. Trimming took 7 bases from V and 8 from J; bases not matched to a gene: 9. The CDR3 region is CASIVGTGGKGYTF. The CDR3 coding sequence is TGTGCCAGCATCGTCGGGACAGGGGGGAAAGGCTACACCTTC.

J is TRBJ2-3 and V is TRBV5-1, with 7 bases identical to TRBD2. Germline CDR1 reads SGHRS; CDR2 reads YFSETQ. With V trimmed by 4 bases and J by 2 bases, 7 bases remained unmatched. This CDR3 is 15 amino acids long. The CDR3 DNA sequence: TGCGCCAGCAGCCTGACGGGAGGATACACAGATACGCAGTATTTT. Residues: CASSLTGGYTDTQYF.

This clone was detected once. The gene calls are TRBV2 and TRBJ2-7; 8 bases fit TRBD1. J lost 5 bases, V lost 7 bases, and 7 bases had no gene match. The length of the CDR3 is 13 residues. Germline V CDR1 and CDR2: SNHLY, FYNNEI. In DNA, the CDR3 is TGTGCCAGCACGAGGACAGGGAGCCACGAGCAGTACTTC. Translated: CASTRTGSHEQYF.